This is a list of T cell receptor beta chains from one sample in a study of blood T cell repertoires in COVID-19. Method: immunoSEQ multiplex PCR; TCRdb's copy keeps in-frame clones and lacks some. The table lists 150,000 to 160,000 clones, 75% to 85% of them singletons. Material for sequencing was peripheral blood. Source of these receptors: a woman aged 55-75 years with COVID-19, enrolled during active disease. CDR3s include the opening cysteine and the closing phenylalanine or tryptophan. D genes are given only for firm matches. Size is stated for part of the rows, as once, few or many counts, or as a class when the clone is expanded.

D	size	V	J	DNA	CDR3
.	.	TRBV6-5	TRBJ1-1	TGTGCCAGCAGTTACGGACTCCCCGCGGGCACTGAAGCTTTCTTT	CASSYGLPAGTEAFF
.	.	TRBV7-2	TRBJ1-3	TGTGCCAGCAGCCGGCGACAGGTACCGAACTCTGGAAACACCATATATTTT	CASSRRQVPNSGNTIYF
.	once	TRBV12-3/TRBV12-4	TRBJ2-5	TGTGCCAGCACCCTAGACAGGATGGGGCCCCAGTACTTC	CASTLDRMGPQYF
TRBD1	.	TRBV11-3	TRBJ1-3	TGTGCCAGCAGCTCAGGGGGGCCTGGAAACACCATATATTTT	CASSSGGPGNTIYF
TRBD2	.	TRBV29-1	TRBJ2-5	TGCAGCGTTGGGCGGGAGGCTAGAGAGACCCAGTACTTC	CSVGREARETQYF
.	.	TRBV29-1	TRBJ1-2	TGCAGCGCCTCGCGAGCGGACAGACTTTCCTATGGCTACACCTTC	CSASRADRLSYGYTF
.	.	TRBV11-1	TRBJ1-2	TGTGCCAGCAGCTCGCCCCCAGGGGCGGGCTACACCTTC	CASSSPPGAGYTF
.	once	TRBV5-6	TRBJ1-1	TGTGCCAGCAGCCTTGGACAGATCGAAGCTTTCTTT	CASSLGQIEAFF
TRBD1	.	TRBV4-2	TRBJ1-1	TGTGCCAGCAGCCAAATAGGGGGACAGAAAGATGAAGCTTTCTTT	CASSQIGGQKDEAFF
TRBD1	.	TRBV2	TRBJ1-2	TGTGCCAGCAGTGATGACAGGGGGGACTATGGCTACACCTTC	CASSDDRGDYGYTF
TRBD2	.	TRBV5-1	TRBJ2-1	TGCGCCAGCAGCTTGGCGGCTAGCGGGACGAATGAGCAGTTCTTC	CASSLAASGTNEQFF
TRBD1	.	TRBV9	TRBJ2-5	TGTGCCAGCAGCGCTGGGACAGGGTCGGTGGAGACCCAGTACTTC	CASSAGTGSVETQYF
TRBD2	.	TRBV6-4	TRBJ2-1	TGTGCCAGCAGTCGACTAGCGGGGGCCACTACCTACAATGAGCAGTTCTTC	CASSRLAGATTYNEQFF
TRBD2	.	TRBV7-2	TRBJ2-2	TGTGCCAGCAGCTTAAGGTCTGCGGGGGGGCCCGGGGAGCTGTTTTTT	CASSLRSAGGPGELFF
.	few	TRBV10-1	TRBJ2-1	TGCGCCAGCAGTTCGGTCGGCAATGAGCAGTTCTTC	CASSSVGNEQFF
.	.	TRBV2	TRBJ1-1	TGTGCCAGCTCCCAGGCTGAAGCTTTCTTT	CASSQAEAFF
TRBD2	.	TRBV3-1/TRBV3-2	TRBJ2-5	TGTGCCAGCAGCCAAGTCTCTAGCGGGGGCCAAGAGACCCAGTACTTC	CASSQVSSGGQETQYF
TRBD1	once	TRBV6-5	TRBJ1-2	TGTGCCAGCACCATTGGAGGGGGCCTTGGCTACACCTTC	CASTIGGGLGYTF
TRBD2	.	TRBV5-1	TRBJ2-7	TGCGCCAGCAGCTCCGTAGCGGGAGTAACCTACGAGCAGTACTTC	CASSSVAGVTYEQYF
TRBD2	.	TRBV5-1	TRBJ2-2	TGCGCCAGCAGCCCGACAGCGGGACCGAACACCGGGGAGCTGTTTTTT	CASSPTAGPNTGELFF
TRBD1	.	TRBV18	TRBJ1-2	TGTGCCAGCTCACCAGGGACAGGGGGCGATCTGAGGCGGTTTGGCTACACCTTC	CASSPGTGGDLRRFGYTF
TRBD1	.	TRBV20-1	TRBJ1-5	TGCAGTGTAGGGGGCCAGCCCCAGCATTTT	CSVGGQPQHF
TRBD1	.	TRBV7-9	TRBJ1-1	TGTGCCAGCAGCTCCGGACAGGGTTGGCCTGAAGCTTTCTTT	CASSSGQGWPEAFF
TRBD1	.	TRBV19	TRBJ1-1	TGTGCCAGTAGTGTGACAGGGGCCTCGAACACTGAAGCTTTCTTT	CASSVTGASNTEAFF
.	.	TRBV7-8	TRBJ1-1	TGTGCCAGCAGCTTCGCCAGGCCCGGCCCGAACACTGAAGCTTTCTTT	CASSFARPGPNTEAFF
.	.	TRBV14	TRBJ2-5	TGTGCCAGCAGCCAAGTAGACACCTTCCAAGAGACCCAGTACTTC	CASSQVDTFQETQYF
.	.	TRBV12-5	TRBJ1-3	TGTGCTAGTGGTTACAGCAGGCTCTCTGGAAACACCATATATTTT	CASGYSRLSGNTIYF
.	.	TRBV3-1/TRBV3-2	TRBJ1-2	TGTGCCAGCAGCCAATACGGGAACTATGGCTACACCTTC	CASSQYGNYGYTF
.	.	TRBV3-1/TRBV3-2	TRBJ2-3	TGTGCCAGCAGCGTCTCGGATACGCAGTATTTT	CASSVSDTQYF
.	.	TRBV10-2	TRBJ1-3	TGCGCCAGCAGTGTTCTACTTAGCTCTGGAAACACCATATATTTT	CASSVLLSSGNTIYF
TRBD1	.	TRBV6-4	TRBJ1-1	TGTGCCAGCAGTACTAAGACAGGGGTTGGTGAAGCTTTCTTT	CASSTKTGVGEAFF
TRBD1	.	TRBV7-9	TRBJ2-5	TGTGCCAGCAGCTTTCGGACAGGGGTCATGACAACCCCCCAAGAGACCCAGTACTTC	CASSFRTGVMTTPQETQYF
TRBD2	.	TRBV7-9	TRBJ2-1	TGTGCCAGCAGCTTGACTAGCGGACACAATGAGCAGTTCTTC	CASSLTSGHNEQFF
.	.	TRBV25-1	TRBJ1-4	TGTGCCAGCAGTGAATATGGTAGGGGAGAAAAACTGTTTTTT	CASSEYGRGEKLFF
TRBD1	.	TRBV6-5	TRBJ1-1	TGTGCCAGCACCTTGCGACAGGGGAACACTGAAGCTTTCTTT	CASTLRQGNTEAFF
.	.	TRBV5-4	TRBJ1-1	TGTGCCAGCAGCTTGGCGGGGGTTGGGACTGAAGCTTTCTTT	CASSLAGVGTEAFF
TRBD2	.	TRBV20-1	TRBJ2-1	TGCAGTGCTAGTCGGGCTAGCGGGTTAAACAATGAGCAGTTCTTC	CSASRASGLNNEQFF
TRBD1	.	TRBV7-8	TRBJ1-1	TGTGCCAGCAGGTCCGGGACAGGGGTCAACAGCGCTGAAGCTTTCTTT	CASRSGTGVNSAEAFF
TRBD1	.	TRBV2	TRBJ1-5	TGTGCCAGCAGTTTAGACAGGGTAAGCAATCAGCCCCAGCATTTT	CASSLDRVSNQPQHF
TRBD1	once	TRBV2	TRBJ1-5	TGTGCCAGCAGTTTAACAGGGGCAAATCAGCCCCAGCATTTT	CASSLTGANQPQHF
.	.	TRBV24-1	TRBJ1-2	TGTGCCACCAGTGTAGGGGAAGGCTACACCTTC	CATSVGEGYTF
TRBD1	.	TRBV6-5	TRBJ1-5	TGTGCCAGCATTGGGACAGGGTTGCAGCCCCAGCATTTT	CASIGTGLQPQHF
.	.	TRBV19	TRBJ1-1	TGTGCCAGTAGTATAACCGGGGGTACTGAAGCTTTCTTT	CASSITGGTEAFF
TRBD2	.	TRBV7-3	TRBJ2-3	TGTGCCAGCAGGCCCGGGGGGGCCTCAGATACGCAGTATTTT	CASRPGGASDTQYF
.	.	TRBV6-5	TRBJ1-3	TGTGCCAGCAGTTCCGCCCGACAGAACTCTGGAAACACCATATATTTT	CASSSARQNSGNTIYF
TRBD2	.	TRBV6-5	TRBJ2-3	TGTGCCAGCTCTACGGTCAGCGGGGTGGGCCATACGCAGTATTTT	CASSTVSGVGHTQYF
TRBD1	.	TRBV29-1	TRBJ1-2	TGCAGCGTAAAGACAGGGTGGCATGGCTACACCTTC	CSVKTGWHGYTF
TRBD2	few	TRBV5-4	TRBJ2-3	TGTGCCAGCAGCCGGGGGGACCCCACAGATACGCAGTATTTT	CASSRGDPTDTQYF